This T cell receptor (beta chain) came from a study of Graves' ophthalmopathy and Graves' hyperthyroidism. This clonotype appeared many times. Amplification of the TCR beta CDR3 regions used RNA transcripts (as template). The library came from an HTBI-primed first-round RT-PCR and a second-round multiplex PCR. TCRdb analysed the multiplex PCR reads with MiXCR anew, one entry per CDR3 protein. The repertoire consists of some 170,000 distinct CDR3 sequences, with roughly two fifths occurring once and the leading ten covering roughly 9%. The length of the CDR3 is 15 residues. Trimming removed 1 base from V and 6 bases from J; junction bases left unmatched: 4. Germline V lookup: CDR1 LGHNA, CDR2 YSLEER.

This sequence originates from a man aged 30-40 years with Graves' ophthalmopathy. Sequencing used peripheral blood. The rearrangement uses TRBV4-3 and TRBJ2-7, with 12 bases fitting TRBD2. CDR3 bases: TGCGCCAGCAGCCAAGCGGCTAGCGGGAGGGCCGAGCAGTACTTC. It specifies CASSQAASGRAEQYF.